The next 29 T cell receptor beta chains were all read from a single sample in a study of blood T cell repertoires in COVID-19. Clones were read by immunoSEQ multiplex PCR, and TCRdb kept only the in-frame ones, dropping some. This sample carries about 150,000 clones, over 75% of them seen once, and the ten largest clones take roughly 13%. Material: peripheral blood. These receptors were taken from a man in his sixties with active or convalescent COVID-19.

The chain joins TRBV11-2 to TRBJ1-1, with unresolved D. This CDR3 has 14 residues. Germline CDR1 SGHAT, CDR2 FQNNGV. The germline V and J ends were trimmed by 5 bases and 1 base, with 11 bases remaining between them. CDR3 DNA sequence: TGTGCCAGCAGCGTTTACGAGGGGAACACTGAAGCTTTCTTT. Translating it yields CASSVYEGNTEAFF.

The chain carries TRBV15 and TRBJ2-1; perhaps TRBD2 as D (6 bases). This CDR3 is built from 15 residues. V shed 1 base and J shed 9 bases, with 16 bases lying between them. Germline loops: CDR1 LNHNV, CDR2 YYDKDF (reference sequence). In DNA form, the CDR3 reads TGTGCCACCAGCAGAGTGGTTGGTGTCGGGGGTGAGCAGTTCTTC. It yields the protein CATSRVVGVGGEQFF.

The chain uses TRBV5-1 and TRBJ2-7; D unclear. Germline V gene data show CDR1 as SGHRS and CDR2 as YFSETQ. The V gene lost 5 bases and the J gene lost 2 bases, with 14 bases spanning the gap. This CDR3 spans 14 amino acids. CDR3 protein: CASRFKRGTYEQYF. The CDR3 nucleotides are TGCGCCAGCAGATTTAAACGCGGAACCTACGAGCAGTACTTC.

This chain links TRBV4-2 with TRBJ2-3; weak D call: TRBD2 (5 bases). This CDR3 has 15 residues. With 0 bases removed from V and 2 bases from J, the gap between germline ends came to 9 bases. Germline V CDR1 and CDR2: LGHNA, YNFKEQ. The CDR3 coding sequence is TGTGCCAGCAGCCAAGAGTCGCGGGTCACAGATACGCAGTATTTT. It yields the protein CASSQESRVTDTQYF.

There are a few counts of this clone. The chain has TRBV15 and TRBJ1-1, with D perhaps matching TRBD1 (5 bases). The ends were cut back, 0 bases at V and 7 bases at J, with 12 bases in the middle. Per the germline V gene, CDR1 is LNHNV and CDR2 is YYDKDF (reference sequence). This CDR3 region has 14 residues. CDR3 bases: TGTGCCACCAGCAGAGACAGGGCCTTTGGTGAAGCTTTCTTT. It translates to CATSRDRAFGEAFF.

The chain is built from TRBV9 and TRBJ2-7; 9 bases line up with TRBD2. Trimming removed 0 bases from V and 2 bases from J; junction bases left unmatched: 3. The V gene's germline CDR1 is SGDLS and CDR2 YYNGEE. The CDR3 is 15 amino acids. The DNA of the CDR3 is TGTGCCAGCAGCGTAGAACCTAGCGGGGCCTACGAGCAGTACTTC. It yields the protein CASSVEPSGAYEQYF.

The chain employs TRBV9 and TRBJ1-1; 9 bases match TRBD1. Germline lookup yields CDR1 SGDLS and CDR2 YYNGEE. The CDR3 contains 14 residues. Trimming at V came to 5 bases and at J to 5 bases, leaving 7 bases not matched to a gene. CDR3 protein: CASSRGQGYTEAFF. As DNA, the CDR3 is TGTGCCAGCAGTCGGGGACAGGGATATACTGAAGCTTTCTTT.

This sequence joins TRBV9 and TRBJ2-3, with 10 positions matching TRBD2. V was pared by 2 bases and J by 5 bases, with 11 bases of the junction left unmatched. Germline values: CDR1 SGDLS, CDR2 YYNGEE. This CDR3 region has 17 residues. The CDR3 nucleotides read TGTGCCAGCAGCGTCACGTCTAGCGGGAGTCTAATAGATACGCAGTATTTT. This sequence encodes CASSVTSSGSLIDTQYF.

V and J are TRBV4-1 and TRBJ1-5; possibly TRBD1 for D (6 bases). The germline gives CDR1 MGHRA, CDR2 YSYEKL. CDR3 length equals 14 residues. The V end lost 4 bases, the J end lost 7 bases, and 14 bases lay between the germline ends. CDR3 sequence: CASSPTGIPQPQHF. The CDR3 DNA is TGCGCCAGCAGCCCTACAGGGATCCCGCAGCCCCAGCATTTT.

The chain links TRBV7-2 to TRBJ2-7, with TRBD2 identical over 10 bases. V lost 5 bases and J lost 2; bases outside the gene matches: 6. Germline V gene sequence: CDR1 SGHTA, CDR2 FQGNSA. This CDR3 is built from 15 residues. CDR3 loop: CASSTQAGGTYEQYF. Here the CDR3 DNA reads TGTGCCAGCAGCACCCAAGCGGGAGGGACCTACGAGCAGTACTTC.

This clone has a single count. CDR3 in DNA: TGTGCCAGCAGCTACGTCCCGGGACAGCCCCGGGAGCTGTTTTTT. This codes for CASSYVPGQPRELFF. The chain couples TRBV7-9 to TRBJ2-2, with TRBD1 matching 7 bases. The length of the CDR3 is 15 residues. The J segment lost 9 bases and the V segment lost 4 bases, leaving 11 bases of the junction unmatched. The germline V gene encodes CDR1 SEHNR and CDR2 FQNEAQ (reference sequence).

The gene calls are TRBV6-5 and TRBJ2-2; TRBD2 aligns across 8 bases. From germline, CDR1 is MNHEY and CDR2 SVGAGI. The CDR3 is made up of 15 amino acids. V shed 10 bases and J 3 bases; nucleotides not matched to a gene: 10. The CDR3 DNA is TGTGCCACCCGTGCGGTTAGCGGGGACACCGGGGAGCTGTTTTTT. Translating it yields CATRAVSGDTGELFF.

This chain uses TRBV5-1 with TRBJ2-2; weak D call: TRBD1 (5 bases). This CDR3 has 14 residues. Trimming took 7 bases from V and 5 from J, leaving 15 bases between them. CDR1 and CDR2 from the germline V gene are SGHRS and YFSETQ. The CDR3 region has the DNA TGCGCCAGCGAGGAACAGGTTGGAACCGGGGAGCTGTTTTTT. This gives the protein CASEEQVGTGELFF.

A single count supports this clone. The V call is TRBV28, the J call TRBJ1-6; D uncertain. CDR1 MDHEN and CDR2 SYDVKM come from the germline V gene. V lost 6 bases and J 0 bases, leaving 9 bases between the germline ends. This CDR3 is built from 15 residues. The CDR3: CASRGRVSYNSPLHF. The CDR3 DNA is TGTGCCAGCAGAGGGCGGGTCTCCTATAATTCACCCCTCCACTTT.

This sequence joins TRBV20-1 and TRBJ1-2; TRBD1 might be the D (5 bases). Germline V gives CDR1 DFQATT, CDR2 SNEGSKA (reference sequence). Trimming took 3 bases from V and 8 from J, leaving 10 bases between them. There are 11 residues in the CDR3. The CDR3 spells CSASKGEGYTF. The CDR3 region has the DNA TGCAGTGCTAGTAAAGGGGAAGGCTACACCTTC.

This clone was picked up one time. J is TRBJ2-1 and V is TRBV28, with 9 positions matching TRBD2. J was trimmed by 7 bases and V by 5 bases; bases with no gene match: 9. The CDR3 runs 15 residues. The germline V gene has CDR1 MDHEN and CDR2 SYDVKM. This CDR3 is CASSPPLAGSNEQFF. The CDR3, as DNA: TGTGCCAGCAGTCCCCCTCTAGCGGGGTCTAATGAGCAGTTCTTC. The entire variable domain, with the rest obtained from reference TRBV28 and TRBJ2-1, is as follows: DVKVTQSSRYLVKRTGEKVFLECVQDMDHENMFWYRQDPGLGLRLIYFSYDVKMKEKGDIPEGYSVSREKKERFSLILESASTNQTSMYLCASSPPLAGSNEQFFGPGTRLTVL.

The chain joins TRBV9 to TRBJ2-1; TRBD2 might be the D (5 bases). The CDR3 runs 13 residues. Germline-derived CDR1 and CDR2 are SGDLS and YYNGEE. The V and J ends lost 0 bases and 9 bases respectively, with 10 bases between them. The CDR3: CASSVVIAGEQFF. The CDR3 DNA follows: TGTGCCAGCAGCGTAGTAATCGCGGGTGAGCAGTTCTTC.

The rearrangement links TRBV27 to TRBJ2-3; D is uncertain. V lost 10 bases and J lost 4, with 15 bases in between. There are 13 residues in the CDR3. Germline CDR1 is MNHEY and CDR2 is SMNVEV (reference sequence). CDR3 protein: CATLDWSADTQYF. CDR3 in DNA: TGTGCCACCCTAGACTGGTCCGCAGATACGCAGTATTTT.

The V call is TRBV7-9, the J call TRBJ1-1, with 7 nucleotides matching TRBD1. The CDR3 has 14 residues. CDR1 and CDR2 from the germline V gene are SEHNR and FQNEAQ (reference sequence). Losses at the gene ends were 2 bases for V and 1 base for J; bases not matched to a gene: 1. The DNA for the CDR3 is TGTGCCAGCAGCTTAACAGGGGCGAACACTGAAGCTTTCTTT. It specifies CASSLTGANTEAFF.

This clone was seen only a few times. The V gene is TRBV24-1, the J gene TRBJ1-3, with 7 bases lining up with TRBD1. J lost 2 bases, V lost 3 bases, and 3 bases had no gene match. Germline CDR1 KGHDR, CDR2 SFDVKD. The CDR3 is 15 amino acids. The CDR3 here is CATSDPRGPGNTIYF. CDR3 coding DNA: TGTGCCACCAGTGATCCTAGGGGGCCTGGAAACACCATATATTTT.

The CDR3 sequence: CASSLTSSGPQETQYF. DNA for the CDR3: TGTGCCAGCAGCTTGACGTCTAGCGGGCCGCAAGAGACCCAGTACTTC. The chain joins TRBV7-3 to TRBJ2-5, with 8 bases identical to TRBD2. The CDR3 has 16 residues. The V gene end was trimmed by 3 bases and the J gene end by 2 bases; junction bases not matched to a gene: 8. CDR1 SGHTA and CDR2 FQGTGA come from the germline V gene.

This clone was recorded once. Different DNA sequences within this sample yield the same CDR3. The V and J genes are TRBV5-1 and TRBJ1-4; D is unresolved. From germline, CDR1 is SGHRS and CDR2 YFSETQ. V lost 0 bases to trimming and J lost 0 bases, with 6 bases between them. The CDR3 is 15 residues long. The CDR3 DNA reads as TGCGCCAGCAGCTTGGATACTGCAACTAATGAAAAACTGTTTTTT. Translation gives CASSLDTATNEKLFF.

V is TRBV27 and J is TRBJ2-6; TRBD2 is a possible D gene (5 bases). The CDR3 totals 15 residues. The germline gives CDR1 MNHEY, CDR2 SMNVEV (reference sequence). Trimming left V 2 bases short and J 0 bases short, with 5 bases between. The DNA for the CDR3 is TGTGCCAGCAGTTTAACTAGCTCTGGGGCCAACGTCCTGACTTTC. It codes for CASSLTSSGANVLTF.

The chain uses TRBV18 and TRBJ1-5, with D maybe TRBD1 (6 bases). V was clipped by 3 bases and J by 4 bases, with 13 bases between them. The CDR3 consists of 15 residues. Germline V lookup: CDR1 KGHSH, CDR2 LQKENI. The CDR3 nucleotides are TGTGCCAGCTCACCCCAACAGGGAATAAATCAGCCCCAGCATTTT. It is translated as CASSPQQGINQPQHF.

The V and J genes are TRBV7-2 and TRBJ2-1; TRBD1 matches 10 bases. Per germline, CDR1 SGHTA and CDR2 FQGNSA. The CDR3 loop spans 16 amino acids. The V and J ends lost 4 bases and 4 bases, in that order; junction bases with no gene match: 7. The CDR3 spells CASSSARDRGYNEQFF. The CDR3 DNA sequence: TGTGCCAGCAGCTCCGCCCGGGACAGGGGATACAATGAGCAGTTCTTC.

The rearrangement joins TRBV5-1 to TRBJ1-2; D is uncertain. Trimming removed 0 bases from V and 5 bases from J, with 11 bases in between. This CDR3 comprises 14 residues. Germline assignment: CDR1 SGHRS and CDR2 YFSETQ. CDR3 sequence reads: CASSLDARSYGYTF. CDR3 DNA sequence: TGCGCCAGCAGCTTGGATGCCCGGTCGTATGGCTACACCTTC.

The chain has TRBV7-9 and TRBJ2-2; perhaps TRBD2 as D (5 bases). The CDR3 length is 14 residues. V was clipped by 4 bases and J by 1 base, with 7 bases between them. Germline CDR1 SEHNR, CDR2 FQNEAQ (reference sequence). The CDR3 reads CASSSGGNTGELFF. In DNA form, the CDR3 reads TGTGCCAGCAGCTCAGGAGGGAACACCGGGGAGCTGTTTTTT.

This chain uses TRBV2 with TRBJ2-7, with no clear D. Germline V gene lookup returns CDR1 SNHLY and CDR2 FYNNEI. The CDR3 consists of 15 residues. The V gene lost 10 bases and the J gene lost 2 bases, with 21 bases spanning the gap. The CDR3, as DNA: TGTGCCATCATACCGTCACACCTCATAACCTACGAGCAGTACTTC. This sequence encodes CAIIPSHLITYEQYF.

This clone was seen only a few times. The V and J genes are TRBV7-9 and TRBJ1-1; 9 nucleotides align to TRBD1. V lost 0 bases to trimming and J lost 1 base; unmatched junction nucleotides: 0. CDR3 length: 15 amino acids. CDR1 and CDR2 from the germline V gene are SEHNR and FQNEAQ (reference sequence). CDR3 DNA: TGTGCCAGCAGCTTAGCGACAGGGGGGAACACTGAAGCTTTCTTT. The encoded protein is CASSLATGGNTEAFF. The entire variable domain, with the rest obtained from reference TRBV7-9 and TRBJ1-1, is as follows: DTGVSQNPRHKITKRGQNVTFRCDPISEHNRLYWYRQTLGQGPEFLTYFQNEAQLEKSRLLSDRFSAERPKGSFSTLEIQRTEQGDSAMYLCASSLATGGNTEAFFGQGTRLTVV.